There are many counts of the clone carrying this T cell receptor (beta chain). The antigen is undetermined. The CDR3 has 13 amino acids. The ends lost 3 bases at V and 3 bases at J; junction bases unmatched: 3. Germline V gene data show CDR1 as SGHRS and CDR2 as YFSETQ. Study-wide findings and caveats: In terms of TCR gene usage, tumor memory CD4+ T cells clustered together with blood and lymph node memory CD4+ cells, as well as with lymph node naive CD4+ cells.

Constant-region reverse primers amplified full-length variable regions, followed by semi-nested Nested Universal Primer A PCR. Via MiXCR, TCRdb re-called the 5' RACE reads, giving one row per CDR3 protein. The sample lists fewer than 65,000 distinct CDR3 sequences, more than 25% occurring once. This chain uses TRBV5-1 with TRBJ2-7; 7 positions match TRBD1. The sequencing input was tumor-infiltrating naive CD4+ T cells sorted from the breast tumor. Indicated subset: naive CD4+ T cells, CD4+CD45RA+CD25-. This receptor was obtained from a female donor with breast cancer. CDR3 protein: CASSSGQNYEQYF. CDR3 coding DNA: TGCGCCAGCAGCTCGGGACAGAACTACGAGCAGTACTTC.